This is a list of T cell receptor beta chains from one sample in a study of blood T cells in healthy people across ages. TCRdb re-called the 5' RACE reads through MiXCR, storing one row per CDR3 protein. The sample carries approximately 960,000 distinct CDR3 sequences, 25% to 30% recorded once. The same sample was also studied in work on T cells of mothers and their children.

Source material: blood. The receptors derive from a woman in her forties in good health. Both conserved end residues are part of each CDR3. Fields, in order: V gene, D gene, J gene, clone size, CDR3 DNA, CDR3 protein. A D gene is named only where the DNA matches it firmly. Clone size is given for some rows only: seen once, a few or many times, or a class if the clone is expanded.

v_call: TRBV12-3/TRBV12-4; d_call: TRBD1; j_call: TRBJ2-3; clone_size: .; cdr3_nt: TGTGCCAGCAGTTTAGAACAGGGGGCGGGCACAGATACGCAGTATTTT; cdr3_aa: CASSLEQGAGTDTQYF
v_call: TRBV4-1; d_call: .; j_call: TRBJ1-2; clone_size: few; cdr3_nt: TGCGCCAGCAGCCAAGATCGGGGGGGCGTTTATGGCTACACCTTC; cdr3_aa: CASSQDRGGVYGYTF
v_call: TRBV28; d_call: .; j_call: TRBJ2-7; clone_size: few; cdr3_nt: TGTGCCACCCGCCGGGCCCTCTCCTACGAGCAGTACTTC; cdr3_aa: CATRRALSYEQYF
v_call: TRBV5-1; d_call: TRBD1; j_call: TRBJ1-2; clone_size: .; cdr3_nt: TGCGCCAGCAGTAATCCTGGACAGGACTACACCTTC; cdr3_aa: CASSNPGQDYTF
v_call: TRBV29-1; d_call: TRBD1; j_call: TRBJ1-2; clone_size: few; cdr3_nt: TGCAGCGTTGAAGGGGGGACAGGGAACTATGGCTACACCTTC; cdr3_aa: CSVEGGTGNYGYTF
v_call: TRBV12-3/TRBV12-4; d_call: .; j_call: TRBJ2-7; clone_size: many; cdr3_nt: TGTGCCAGCAGTTCCCCGGACTATGCCTACGAGCAGTACTTC; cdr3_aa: CASSSPDYAYEQYF
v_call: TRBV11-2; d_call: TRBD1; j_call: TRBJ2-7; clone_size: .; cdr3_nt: TGTGCCAGCAGCTTAGAAGACAGGGACTACGAGCAGTACTTC; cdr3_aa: CASSLEDRDYEQYF
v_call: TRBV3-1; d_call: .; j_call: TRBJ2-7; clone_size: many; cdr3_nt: TGTGCCAGCAGCCAAGATACTAGCCTTAGCTCCTACGAGCAGTACTTC; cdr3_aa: CASSQDTSLSSYEQYF
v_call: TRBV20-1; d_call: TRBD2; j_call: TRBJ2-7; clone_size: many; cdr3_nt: TGCAGTGCCACTAGCGGGGGTAGCGAGCAGTACTTC; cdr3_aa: CSATSGGSEQYF
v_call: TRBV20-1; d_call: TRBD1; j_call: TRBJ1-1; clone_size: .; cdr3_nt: TGCAGTGCTAGATGGACAGGTACTGAAGCTTTCTTT; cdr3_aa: CSARWTGTEAFF
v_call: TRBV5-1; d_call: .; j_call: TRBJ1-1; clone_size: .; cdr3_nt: TGCGCCAGCAGCGCGGAGGGGAACACTGAAGCTTTCTTT; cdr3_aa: CASSAEGNTEAFF
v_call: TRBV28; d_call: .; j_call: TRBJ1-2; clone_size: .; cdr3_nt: TGTGCCAGCAGTTTAATGGTTCGCTATGGCTACACCTTC; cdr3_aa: CASSLMVRYGYTF
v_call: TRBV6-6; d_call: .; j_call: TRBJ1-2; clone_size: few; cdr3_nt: TGTGCCAGCAGTTCCCCGCCCCTCTCTGGCTACACCTTC; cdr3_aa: CASSSPPLSGYTF
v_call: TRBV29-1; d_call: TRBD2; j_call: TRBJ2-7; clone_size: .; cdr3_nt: TGCAGCGTTGAGCTCCCCGGACTAGCGGGATATTACGAGCAGTACTTC; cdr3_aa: CSVELPGLAGYYEQYF
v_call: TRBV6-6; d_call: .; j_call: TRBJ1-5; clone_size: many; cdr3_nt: TGTGCCAGCAGACTAAATGAAAAAAATCAGCCCCAGCATTTT; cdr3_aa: CASRLNEKNQPQHF
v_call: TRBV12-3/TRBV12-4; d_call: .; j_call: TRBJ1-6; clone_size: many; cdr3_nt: TGTGCCAGCAGTTTATTTGGCAATTCACCCCTCCACTTT; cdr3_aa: CASSLFGNSPLHF
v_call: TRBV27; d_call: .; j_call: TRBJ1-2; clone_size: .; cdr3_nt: TGTGCCAGCAGCTCCGACAGCCTCAGGGGAGCTAACTATGGCTACACCTTC; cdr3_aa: CASSSDSLRGANYGYTF
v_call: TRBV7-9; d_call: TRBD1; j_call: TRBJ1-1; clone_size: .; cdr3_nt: TGTGCCAGCAGCCTGCCACAGGGGGGCACTGAAGCTTTCTTT; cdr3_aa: CASSLPQGGTEAFF
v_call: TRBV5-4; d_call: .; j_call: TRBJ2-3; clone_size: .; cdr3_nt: TGTGCTAGCCCAAAGACAAGCACAGATACGCAGTATTTT; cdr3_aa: CASPKTSTDTQYF
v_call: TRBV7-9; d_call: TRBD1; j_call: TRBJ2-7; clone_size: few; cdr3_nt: TGTGCCAGCAGCCCTACGGGACAGGGGTCGAACGAGCAGTACTTC; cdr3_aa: CASSPTGQGSNEQYF
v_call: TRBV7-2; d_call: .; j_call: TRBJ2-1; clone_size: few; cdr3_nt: TGTGCCTGCAGCTTAGACTCGACGAGCTCCTACGAGCAGTTCTTC; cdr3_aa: CACSLDSTSSYEQFF
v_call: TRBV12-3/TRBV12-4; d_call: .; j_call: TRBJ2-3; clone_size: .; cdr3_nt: TGTGCCAGCAGCCCTTCTGGGATGAGCACAGATACGCAGTATTTT; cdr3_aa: CASSPSGMSTDTQYF
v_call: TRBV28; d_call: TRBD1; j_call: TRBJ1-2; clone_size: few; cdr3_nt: TGTGCCAGCAGTTCTCCGGGACAGGGGGCTGATGGCTACACCTTC; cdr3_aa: CASSSPGQGADGYTF
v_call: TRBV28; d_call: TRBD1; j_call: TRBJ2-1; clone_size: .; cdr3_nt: TGTGCCAGCAGTTTCCAGGGGGCGAAGAATGAGCAGTTCTTC; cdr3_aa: CASSFQGAKNEQFF
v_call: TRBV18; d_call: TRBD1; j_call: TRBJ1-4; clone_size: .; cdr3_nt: TGTGCCAGCTCGCCAGGGGGCTCGGCTAATGAAAAACTGTTTTTT; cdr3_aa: CASSPGGSANEKLFF
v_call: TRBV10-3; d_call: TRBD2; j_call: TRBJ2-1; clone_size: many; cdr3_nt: TGTGCCATCATGGCGGCTAGCGGGAGCTCCTACAATGAGCAGTTCTTC; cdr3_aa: CAIMAASGSSYNEQFF
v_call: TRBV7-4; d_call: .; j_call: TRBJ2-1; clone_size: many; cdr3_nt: TGTGCCAGCAGCCCGACTAACAATGAGCAGTTCTTC; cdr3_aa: CASSPTNNEQFF
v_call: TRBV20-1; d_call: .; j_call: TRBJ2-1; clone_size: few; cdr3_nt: TGCAGTGCTAGGGGCGTTGTAAGCTCCTACAATGAGCAGTTCTTC; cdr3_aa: CSARGVVSSYNEQFF
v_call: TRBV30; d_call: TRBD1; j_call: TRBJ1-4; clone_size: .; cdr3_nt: TGTGCCTGGGCCGGGACAGGCGGCGAAAAACTGTTTTTT; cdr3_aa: CAWAGTGGEKLFF
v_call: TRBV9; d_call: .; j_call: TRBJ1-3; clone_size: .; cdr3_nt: TGTGCCAGCAGCGTCCCAGGCGGAAACACCATATATTTT; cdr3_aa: CASSVPGGNTIYF